The clone carrying this TCR beta chain has only one observation. Assay: immunoSEQ multiplex PCR; the TCRdb copy retains only in-frame clones and omits some. The sample consists of roughly 140,000 clones, about 92% of them appearing once. This record comes from a study of T cell responses to AZD1222 COVID-19 vaccine. V was clipped by 1 base and J by 5 bases; unmatched bases: 6. This CDR3 has 15 residues. Germline-derived CDR1 and CDR2 are SGHTA and FQGTGA. The sequenced sample was peripheral blood, obtained on day 0 of AZD1222 vaccination. The V call is TRBV7-3, the J call TRBJ2-3; 7 bases agree with TRBD1. This receptor was obtained from an adult in good health. The CDR3 nucleotides read TGTGCCAGCAGCTTAAGGGGACAGTTCGGAGATACGCAGTATTTT. Translating gives CASSLRGQFGDTQYF.